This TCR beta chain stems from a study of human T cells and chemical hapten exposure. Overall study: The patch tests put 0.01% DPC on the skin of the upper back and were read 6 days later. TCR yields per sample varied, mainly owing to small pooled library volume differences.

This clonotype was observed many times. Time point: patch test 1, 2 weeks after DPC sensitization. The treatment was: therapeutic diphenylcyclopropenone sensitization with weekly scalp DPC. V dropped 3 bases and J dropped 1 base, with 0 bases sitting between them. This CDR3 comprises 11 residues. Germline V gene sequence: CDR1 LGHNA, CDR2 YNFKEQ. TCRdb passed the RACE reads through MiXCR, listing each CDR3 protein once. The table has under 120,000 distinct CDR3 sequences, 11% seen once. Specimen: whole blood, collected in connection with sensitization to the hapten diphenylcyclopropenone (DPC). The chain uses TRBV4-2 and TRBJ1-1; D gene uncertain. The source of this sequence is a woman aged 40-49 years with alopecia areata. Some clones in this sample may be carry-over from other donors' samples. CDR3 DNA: TGTGCCAGCAGCCAGAACACTGAAGCTTTCTTT. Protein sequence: CASSQNTEAFF.